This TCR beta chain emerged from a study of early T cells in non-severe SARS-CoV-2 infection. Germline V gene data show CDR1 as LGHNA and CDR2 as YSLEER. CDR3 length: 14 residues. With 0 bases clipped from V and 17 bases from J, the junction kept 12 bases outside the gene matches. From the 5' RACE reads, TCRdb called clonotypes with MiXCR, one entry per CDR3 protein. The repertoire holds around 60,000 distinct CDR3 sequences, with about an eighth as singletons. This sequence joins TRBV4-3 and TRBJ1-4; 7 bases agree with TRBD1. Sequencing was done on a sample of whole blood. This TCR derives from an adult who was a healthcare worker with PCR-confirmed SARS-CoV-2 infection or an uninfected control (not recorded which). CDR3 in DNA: TGCGCCAGCAGCCAAGACGTAACAGGGGCTGGATCCTTTTTT. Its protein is CASSQDVTGAGSFF.